This TCR beta chain appears in the sequencing data of a study of post-analysis software for immune sequencing data. With 1 base clipped from V and 2 bases from J, the junction kept 9 bases outside the gene matches. The CDR3 is 17 amino acids. Germline loops: CDR1 LGHDT, CDR2 YNNKEL (reference sequence). Overall study results and limits: Samples sharing a preparation batch grouped tightly together when assessed by F measure. Controls' normalized Chao1 diversity significantly exceeded that of multiple sclerosis patients. In patients, TRBV5-6, TRBV5-1 and TRBV20-1 belonged to five TRBV segments found more frequently than in controls.

TCR beta libraries were prepared from cDNA with unique molecular identifiers. There were roughly 1 to 11 million T cells, and approximately 480,000 cDNA molecules came from them. TCRdb re-derived calls from the PCR reads in MiXCR, one entry per CDR3 protein. The sample lists roughly 800,000 distinct CDR3 sequences, 53% seen once, with around 4.5% in the top ten. This clonotype came up a few times. The antigen remains unidentified. Material for sequencing was blood. The chain couples TRBV3-1 to TRBJ2-7; 9 bases align to TRBD2. The clonotype was recovered from a girl aged 5-17 years with multiple sclerosis. As DNA, the CDR3 is TGTGCCAGCAGCCAAGCCCCCAGACTAGCGGTGCCCTACGAGCAGTACTTC. Its protein product is CASSQAPRLAVPYEQYF.